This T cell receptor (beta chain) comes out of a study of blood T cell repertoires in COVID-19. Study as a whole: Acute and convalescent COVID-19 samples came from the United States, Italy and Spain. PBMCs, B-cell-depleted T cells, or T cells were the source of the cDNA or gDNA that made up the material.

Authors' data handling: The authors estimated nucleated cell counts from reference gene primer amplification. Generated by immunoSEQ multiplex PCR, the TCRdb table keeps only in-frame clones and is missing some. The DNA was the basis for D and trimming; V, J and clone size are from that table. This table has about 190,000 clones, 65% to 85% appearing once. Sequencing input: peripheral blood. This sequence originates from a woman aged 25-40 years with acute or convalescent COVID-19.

CDR3 in DNA: TGTGCCAGCAGCACTAACACCTTTAGCGGGGGGGAGGACTACGAGCAGTACTTC. This sequence encodes CASSTNTFSGGEDYEQYF. The chain has TRBV21-1 and TRBJ2-7; the DNA was not compared with TRBD2, the D call given in the table. TRBV21-1 is flagged as a pseudogene. The CDR3 contains 18 residues.